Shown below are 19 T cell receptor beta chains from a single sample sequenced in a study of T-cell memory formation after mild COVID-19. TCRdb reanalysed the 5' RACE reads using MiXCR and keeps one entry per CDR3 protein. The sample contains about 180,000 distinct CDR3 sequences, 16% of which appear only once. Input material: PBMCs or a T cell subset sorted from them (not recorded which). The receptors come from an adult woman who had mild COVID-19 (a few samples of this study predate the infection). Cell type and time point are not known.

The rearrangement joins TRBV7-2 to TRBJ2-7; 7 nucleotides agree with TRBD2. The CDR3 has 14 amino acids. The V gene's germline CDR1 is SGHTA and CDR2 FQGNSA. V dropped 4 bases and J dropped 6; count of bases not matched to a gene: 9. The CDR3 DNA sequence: TGTGCCAGCAGCTCCCACCTCCTAGCGGTCGAGCAGTACTTC. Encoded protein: CASSSHLLAVEQYF. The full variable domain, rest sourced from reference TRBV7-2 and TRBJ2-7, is GAGVSQSPSNKVTEKGKDVELRCDPISGHTALYWYRQSLGQGLEFLIYFQGNSAPDKSGLPSDRFSAERTGGSVSTLTIQRTQQEDSAVYLCASSSHLLAVEQYFGPGTRLTVT.

The CDR3 DNA reads as TGTGCCAGCAGCCCGACCGTGACTAAACGCTACGAGCAGTACTTC. Protein: CASSPTVTKRYEQYF. The rearrangement joins TRBV3-1 to TRBJ2-7, with D possibly being TRBD2 (5 bases). Germline CDR1 is LGHDT and CDR2 is YNNKEL (reference sequence). The CDR3 loop spans 15 amino acids. V lost 4 bases and J lost 3, with 16 bases in between.

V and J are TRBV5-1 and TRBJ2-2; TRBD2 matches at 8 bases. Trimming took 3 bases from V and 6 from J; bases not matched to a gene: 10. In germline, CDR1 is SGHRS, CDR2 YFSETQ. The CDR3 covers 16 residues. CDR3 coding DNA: TGCGCCAGCAGCTGGAGACAAGCGGGAGCGTCCGGGGAGCTGTTTTTT. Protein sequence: CASSWRQAGASGELFF.

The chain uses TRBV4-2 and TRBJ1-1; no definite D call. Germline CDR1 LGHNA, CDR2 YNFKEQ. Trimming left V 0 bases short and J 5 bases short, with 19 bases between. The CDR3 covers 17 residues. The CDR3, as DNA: TGTGCCAGCAGCCAAGATTTCGGGGTTGGACGACGGACTGAAGCTTTCTTT. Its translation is CASSQDFGVGRRTEAFF.

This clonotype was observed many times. CDR3 loop: CASTREGSKTQYF. DNA for the CDR3: TGTGCCAGCACCCGTGAAGGGTCAAAGACCCAGTACTTC. The gene calls are TRBV6-5 and TRBJ2-5, with D unclear. CDR1 MNHEY and CDR2 SVGAGI come from the germline V gene. V lost 7 bases and J 6 bases, leaving 15 bases between the germline ends. This CDR3 contains 13 residues.

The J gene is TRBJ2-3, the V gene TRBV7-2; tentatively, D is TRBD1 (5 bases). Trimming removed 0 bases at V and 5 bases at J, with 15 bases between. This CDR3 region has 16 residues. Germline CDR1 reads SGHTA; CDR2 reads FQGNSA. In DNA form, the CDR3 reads TGTGCCAGCAGCTTAGCGGGCCCTCTAAGGGGAGATACGCAGTATTTT. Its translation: CASSLAGPLRGDTQYF.

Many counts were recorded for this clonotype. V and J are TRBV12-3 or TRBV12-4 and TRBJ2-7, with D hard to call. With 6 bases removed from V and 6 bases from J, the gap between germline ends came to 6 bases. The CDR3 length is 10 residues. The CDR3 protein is CASRRCEQYF. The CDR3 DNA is TGTGCCAGCAGACGCTGCGAGCAGTACTTC.

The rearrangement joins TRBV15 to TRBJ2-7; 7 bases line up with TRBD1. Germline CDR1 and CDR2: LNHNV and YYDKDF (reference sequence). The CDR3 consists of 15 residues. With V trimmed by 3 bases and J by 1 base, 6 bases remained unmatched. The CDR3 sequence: CATSREQGSSYEQYF. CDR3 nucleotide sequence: TGTGCCACCAGCAGGGAACAGGGGTCGTCCTACGAGCAGTACTTC.

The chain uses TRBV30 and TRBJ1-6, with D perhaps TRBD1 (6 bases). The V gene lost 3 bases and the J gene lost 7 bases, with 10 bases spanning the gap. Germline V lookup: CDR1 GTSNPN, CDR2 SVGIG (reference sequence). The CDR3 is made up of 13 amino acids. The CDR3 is CAWRQGGNSPLHF. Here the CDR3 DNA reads TGTGCCTGGAGACAGGGTGGAAATTCACCCCTCCACTTT.

The CDR3: CASSHMGEREGREQFF. CDR3 in DNA: TGCGCCAGCAGCCATATGGGGGAGCGGGAGGGCCGCGAGCAGTTCTTC. V gene TRBV4-3 combines with J gene TRBJ2-1; 10 bases are shared with TRBD2. J gave up 10 bases and V 3 bases, and 12 bases lay outside the gene matches. The CDR3 is 16 amino acids. Germline V CDR1 and CDR2: LGHNA, YSLEER.

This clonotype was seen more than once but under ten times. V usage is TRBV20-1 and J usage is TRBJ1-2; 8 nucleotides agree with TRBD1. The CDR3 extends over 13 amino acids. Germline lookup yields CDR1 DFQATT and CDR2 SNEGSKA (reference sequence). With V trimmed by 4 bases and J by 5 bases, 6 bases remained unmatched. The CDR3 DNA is TGCAGTGCTACCCCCGGGACAGGATATGGCTACACCTTC. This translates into CSATPGTGYGYTF.

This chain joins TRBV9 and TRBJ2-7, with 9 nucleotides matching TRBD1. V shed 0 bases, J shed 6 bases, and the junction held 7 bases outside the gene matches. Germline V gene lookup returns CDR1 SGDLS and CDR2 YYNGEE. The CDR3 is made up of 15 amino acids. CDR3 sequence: CASSVAGGQGSEQYF. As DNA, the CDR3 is TGTGCCAGCAGCGTAGCCGGGGGACAGGGAAGCGAGCAGTACTTC.

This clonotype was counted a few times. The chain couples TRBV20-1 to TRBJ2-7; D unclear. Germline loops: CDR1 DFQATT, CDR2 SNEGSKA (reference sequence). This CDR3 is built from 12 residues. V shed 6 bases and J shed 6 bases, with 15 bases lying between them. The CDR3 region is CSARGLGGEQYF. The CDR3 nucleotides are TGCAGTGCGCGCGGATTAGGTGGCGAGCAGTACTTC.

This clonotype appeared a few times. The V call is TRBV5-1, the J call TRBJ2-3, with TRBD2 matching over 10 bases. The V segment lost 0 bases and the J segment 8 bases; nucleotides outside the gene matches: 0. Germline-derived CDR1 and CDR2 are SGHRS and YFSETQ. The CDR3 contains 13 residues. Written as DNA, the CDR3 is TGCGCCAGCAGCTTGGGACTAGCGGGTACGCAGTATTTT. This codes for CASSLGLAGTQYF.

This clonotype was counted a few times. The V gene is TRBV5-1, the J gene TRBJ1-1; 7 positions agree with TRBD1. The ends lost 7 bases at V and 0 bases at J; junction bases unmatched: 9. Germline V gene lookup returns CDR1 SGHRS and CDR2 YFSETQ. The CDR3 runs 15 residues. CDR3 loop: CASSEQGIMNTEAFF. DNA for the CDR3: TGCGCCAGCTCTGAACAGGGGATCATGAACACTGAAGCTTTCTTT.

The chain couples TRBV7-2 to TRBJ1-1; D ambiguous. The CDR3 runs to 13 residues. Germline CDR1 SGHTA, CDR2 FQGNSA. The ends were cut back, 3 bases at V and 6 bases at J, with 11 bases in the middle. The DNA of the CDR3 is TGTGCCAGCAGCTTTCATGGAAGCCCTGAAGCTTTCTTT. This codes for CASSFHGSPEAFF.

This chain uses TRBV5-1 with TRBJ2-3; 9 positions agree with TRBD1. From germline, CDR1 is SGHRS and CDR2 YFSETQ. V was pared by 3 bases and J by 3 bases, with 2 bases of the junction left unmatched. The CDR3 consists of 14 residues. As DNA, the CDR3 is TGCGCCAGCAGCTACGGACAGGGGACAGATACGCAGTATTTT. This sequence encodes CASSYGQGTDTQYF.

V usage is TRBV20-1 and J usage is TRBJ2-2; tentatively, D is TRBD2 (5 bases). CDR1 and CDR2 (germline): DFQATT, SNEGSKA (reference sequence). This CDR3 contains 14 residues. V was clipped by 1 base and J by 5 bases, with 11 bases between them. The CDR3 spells CSARGLRGTGELFF. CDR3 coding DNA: TGCAGTGCTAGAGGATTACGGGGTACCGGGGAGCTGTTTTTT.

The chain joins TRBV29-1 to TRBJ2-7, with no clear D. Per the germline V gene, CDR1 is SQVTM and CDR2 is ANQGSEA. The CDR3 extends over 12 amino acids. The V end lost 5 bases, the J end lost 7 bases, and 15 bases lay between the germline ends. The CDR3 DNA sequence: TGCAGCGTTCGACGACTGTCTACGGAGCAGTACTTC. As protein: CSVRRLSTEQYF.